The T cell receptor beta chain under discussion was sequenced for a study of regulatory T cells in long-lasting Graves disease. Study background: Newly diagnosed Graves' patients had under 3 months of antithyroid drugs.

Germline V gene sequence: CDR1 MDHEN, CDR2 SYDVKM. This CDR3 is built from 14 residues. V lost 3 bases, J lost 3 bases, and 11 bases lay in between. Time point defined: newly diagnosed GD, antithyroid drugs for less than 3 months. Construction of the TCR library relied on RNA isolated from PBMCs. This clonotype appeared many times. Its antigen remains unidentified. Study-wide findings and caveats: The study found TRBV28, TRBJ1-2 and TRBJ2-5 favored in persistent disease. Relative to new patients (966), persistent patients exhibited greater sharing of public clonotypes (around 3,000).

CDR3 regions were amplified by Arm-PCR using iRepertoire HTBI primers to build TCR beta libraries. In the authors' methods: The study identified under 80 TRBV and 13 to 15 TRBJ segments across samples. TCRdb fed the multiplex PCR reads into MiXCR, producing one record per CDR3 protein. These V and J calls originate from TCRdb's pipeline instead of the authors' own analysis. Of under 700,000 distinct CDR3 sequences in the sample, roughly a sixth were seen once. This sample was shared with a second study, whose subject was T cells in Graves' hyperthyroidism and ophthalmopathy.

The sequencing used peripheral blood mononuclear cells (PBMCs), collected at new diagnosis, from a patient treated with antithyroid drugs. The clonotype originates from a woman aged 35-65 years with Graves disease. This chain uses TRBV28 with TRBJ1-1; D uncertain. For the CDR3, the DNA is TGTGCCAGCAGTTTGGTGGGATTCGACACTGAAGCTTTCTTT. Translated: CASSLVGFDTEAFF.